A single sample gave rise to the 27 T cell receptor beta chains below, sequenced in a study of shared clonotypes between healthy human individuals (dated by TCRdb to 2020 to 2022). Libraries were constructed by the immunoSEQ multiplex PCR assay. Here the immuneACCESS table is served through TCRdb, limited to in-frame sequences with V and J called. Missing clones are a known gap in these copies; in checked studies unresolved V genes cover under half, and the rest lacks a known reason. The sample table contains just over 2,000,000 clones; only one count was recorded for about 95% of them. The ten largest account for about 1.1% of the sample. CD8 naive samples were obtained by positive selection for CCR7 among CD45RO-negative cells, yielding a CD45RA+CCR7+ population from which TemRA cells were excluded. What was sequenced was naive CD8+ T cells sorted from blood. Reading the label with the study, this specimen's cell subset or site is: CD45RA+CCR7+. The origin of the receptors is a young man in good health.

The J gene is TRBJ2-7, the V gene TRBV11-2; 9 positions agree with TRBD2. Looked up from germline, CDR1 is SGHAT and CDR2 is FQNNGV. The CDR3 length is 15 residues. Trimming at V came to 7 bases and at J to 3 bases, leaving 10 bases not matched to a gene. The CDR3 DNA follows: TGTGCCAGCACTGCCGGGACTAGCCGTTACTACGAGCAGTACTTC. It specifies CASTAGTSRYYEQYF.

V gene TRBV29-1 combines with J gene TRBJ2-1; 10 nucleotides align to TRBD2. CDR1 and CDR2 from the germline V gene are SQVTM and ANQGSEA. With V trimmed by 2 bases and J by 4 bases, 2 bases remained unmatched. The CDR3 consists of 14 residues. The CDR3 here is CSVEKLAGYNEQFF. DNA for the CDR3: TGCAGCGTTGAAAAACTAGCGGGGTACAATGAGCAGTTCTTC.

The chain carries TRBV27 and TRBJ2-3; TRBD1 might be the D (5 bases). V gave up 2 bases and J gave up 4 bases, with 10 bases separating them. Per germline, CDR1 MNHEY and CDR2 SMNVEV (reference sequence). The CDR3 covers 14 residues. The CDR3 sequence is CASSLRTNPDTQYF. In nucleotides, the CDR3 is TGTGCCAGCAGTTTAAGGACAAACCCAGATACGCAGTATTTT.

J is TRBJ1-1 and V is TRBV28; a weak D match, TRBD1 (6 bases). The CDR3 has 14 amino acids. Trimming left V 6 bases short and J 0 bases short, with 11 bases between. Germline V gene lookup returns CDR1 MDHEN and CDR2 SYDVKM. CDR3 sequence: CASRYQGLNTEAFF. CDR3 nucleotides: TGTGCCAGCAGGTACCAGGGGCTGAACACTGAAGCTTTCTTT.

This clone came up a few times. As DNA, the CDR3 is TGTGCCACCGTCCGGGGGGAGACCCAGTACTTC. This sequence encodes CATVRGETQYF. V is TRBV6-5 and J is TRBJ2-5; D is perhaps TRBD2 (6 bases). V shed 10 bases and J shed 5 bases, with 11 bases lying between them. The CDR3 totals 11 residues. The germline V gene has CDR1 MNHEY and CDR2 SVGAGI.

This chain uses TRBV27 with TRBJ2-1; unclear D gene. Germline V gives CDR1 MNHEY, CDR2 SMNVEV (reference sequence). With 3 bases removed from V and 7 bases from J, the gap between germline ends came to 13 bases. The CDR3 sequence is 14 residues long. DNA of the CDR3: TGTGCCAGCAGTTTCGCACTTAAGGGAAATGAGCAGTTCTTC. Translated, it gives CASSFALKGNEQFF.

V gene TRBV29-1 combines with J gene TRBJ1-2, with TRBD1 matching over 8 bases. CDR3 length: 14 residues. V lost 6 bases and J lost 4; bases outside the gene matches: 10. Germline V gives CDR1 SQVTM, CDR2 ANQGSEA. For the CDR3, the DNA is TGCAGCGTGACCCCAGGGGGCGACTTCTATGGCTACACCTTC. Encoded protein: CSVTPGGDFYGYTF.

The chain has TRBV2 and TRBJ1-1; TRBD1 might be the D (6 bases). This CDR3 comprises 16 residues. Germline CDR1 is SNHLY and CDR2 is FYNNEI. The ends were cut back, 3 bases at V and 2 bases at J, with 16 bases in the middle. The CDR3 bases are TGTGCCAGCAGTGATTCCGTTGAGACAGGTAACACTGAAGCTTTCTTT. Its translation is CASSDSVETGNTEAFF.

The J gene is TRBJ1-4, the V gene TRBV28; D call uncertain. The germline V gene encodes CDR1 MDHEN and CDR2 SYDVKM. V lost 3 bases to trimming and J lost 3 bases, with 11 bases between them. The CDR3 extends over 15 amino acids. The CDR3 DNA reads TGTGCCAGCAGTTTTTCGAGAGTTGCTAATGAAAAACTGTTTTTT. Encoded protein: CASSFSRVANEKLFF. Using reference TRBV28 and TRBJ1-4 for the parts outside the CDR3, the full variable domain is DVKVTQSSRYLVKRTGEKVFLECVQDMDHENMFWYRQDPGLGLRLIYFSYDVKMKEKGDIPEGYSVSREKKERFSLILESASTNQTSMYLCASSFSRVANEKLFFGSGTQLSVL.

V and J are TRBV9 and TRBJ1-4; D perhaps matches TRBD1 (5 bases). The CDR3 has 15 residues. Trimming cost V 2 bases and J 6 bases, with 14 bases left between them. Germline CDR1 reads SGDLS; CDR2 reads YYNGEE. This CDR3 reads CASSVEGGGDEKLFF. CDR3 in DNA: TGTGCCAGCAGCGTCGAAGGAGGAGGGGATGAAAAACTGTTTTTT.

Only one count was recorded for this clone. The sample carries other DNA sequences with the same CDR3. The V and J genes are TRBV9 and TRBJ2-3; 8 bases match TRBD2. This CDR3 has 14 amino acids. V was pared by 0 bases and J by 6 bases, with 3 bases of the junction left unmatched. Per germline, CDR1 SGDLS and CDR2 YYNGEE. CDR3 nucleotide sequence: TGTGCCAGCAGCGTAGACGGGGGGGCGGATACGCAGTATTTT. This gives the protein CASSVDGGADTQYF.

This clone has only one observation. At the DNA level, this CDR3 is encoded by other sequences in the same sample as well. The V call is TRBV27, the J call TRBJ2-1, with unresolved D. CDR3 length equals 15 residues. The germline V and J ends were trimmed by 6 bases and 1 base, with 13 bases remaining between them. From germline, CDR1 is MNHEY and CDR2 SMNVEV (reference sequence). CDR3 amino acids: CASSLGDGSYNEQFF. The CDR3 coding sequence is TGTGCCAGCAGCCTCGGCGATGGGTCCTACAATGAGCAGTTCTTC.

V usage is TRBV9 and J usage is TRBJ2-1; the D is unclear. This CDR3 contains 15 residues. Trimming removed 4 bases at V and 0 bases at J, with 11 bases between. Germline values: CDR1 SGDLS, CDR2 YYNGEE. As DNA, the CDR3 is TGTGCCAGCAGCACGGACCCAAGCTCCTACAATGAGCAGTTCTTC. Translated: CASSTDPSSYNEQFF.

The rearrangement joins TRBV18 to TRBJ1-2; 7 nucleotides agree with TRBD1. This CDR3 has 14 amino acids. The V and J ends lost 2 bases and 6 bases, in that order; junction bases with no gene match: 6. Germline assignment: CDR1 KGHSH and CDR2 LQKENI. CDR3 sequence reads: CASSPMQGVNGYTF. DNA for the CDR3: TGTGCCAGCTCACCAATGCAGGGGGTGAATGGCTACACCTTC.

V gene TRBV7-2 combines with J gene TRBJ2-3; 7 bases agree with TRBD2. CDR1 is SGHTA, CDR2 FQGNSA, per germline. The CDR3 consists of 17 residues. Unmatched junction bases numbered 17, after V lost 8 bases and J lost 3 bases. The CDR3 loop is CASPTIQRGYRTDTQYF. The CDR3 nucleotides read TGTGCCAGCCCAACGATTCAGCGGGGATACAGAACAGATACGCAGTATTTT.

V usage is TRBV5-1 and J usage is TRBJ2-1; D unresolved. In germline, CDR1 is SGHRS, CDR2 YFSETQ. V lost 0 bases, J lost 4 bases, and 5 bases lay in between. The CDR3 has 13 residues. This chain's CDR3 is CASSLAQYNEQFF. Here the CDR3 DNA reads TGCGCCAGCAGCTTGGCCCAGTACAATGAGCAGTTCTTC. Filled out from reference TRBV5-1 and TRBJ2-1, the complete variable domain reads KAGVTQTPRYLIKTRGQQVTLSCSPISGHRSVSWYQQTPGQGLQFLFEYFSETQRNKGNFPGRFSGRQFSNSRSEMNVSTLELGDSALYLCASSLAQYNEQFFGPGTRLTVL.

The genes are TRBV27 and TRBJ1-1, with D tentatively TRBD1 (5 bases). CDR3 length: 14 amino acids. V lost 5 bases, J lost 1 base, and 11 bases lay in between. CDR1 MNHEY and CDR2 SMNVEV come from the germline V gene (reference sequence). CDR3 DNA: TGTGCCAGCAGTCCCACGACAGCGAACACTGAAGCTTTCTTT. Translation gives CASSPTTANTEAFF.

This chain's CDR3 is CASSQTLGQVNEKLFF. DNA of the CDR3: TGTGCCAGCAGCCAAACATTGGGACAGGTTAATGAAAAACTGTTTTTT. This chain links TRBV7-6 with TRBJ1-4, with 8 nucleotides matching TRBD1. The CDR3 totals 16 residues. Germline V lookup: CDR1 SGHVS, CDR2 FNYEAQ. V trimming: 5 bases; J trimming: 4 bases; junction bases outside the gene matches: 9.

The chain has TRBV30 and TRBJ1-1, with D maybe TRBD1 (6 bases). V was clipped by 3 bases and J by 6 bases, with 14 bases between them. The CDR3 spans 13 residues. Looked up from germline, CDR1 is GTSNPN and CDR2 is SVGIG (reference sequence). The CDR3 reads CAWRYKGGAEAFF. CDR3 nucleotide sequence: TGTGCCTGGAGATACAAGGGGGGGGCTGAAGCTTTCTTT.

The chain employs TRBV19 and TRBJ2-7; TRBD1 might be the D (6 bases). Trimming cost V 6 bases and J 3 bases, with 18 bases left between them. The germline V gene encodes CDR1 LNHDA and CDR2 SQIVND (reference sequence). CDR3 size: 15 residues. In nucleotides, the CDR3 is TGTGCCAGTAGAAATGAAGGGGACAACTTCTACGAGCAGTACTTC. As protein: CASRNEGDNFYEQYF.

CDR3 in amino acids: CASSSWGRNYGYTF. Written as DNA, the CDR3 is TGTGCCAGCAGCTCGTGGGGGCGTAACTATGGCTACACCTTC. The chain carries TRBV6-5 and TRBJ1-2, with D tentatively TRBD1 (6 bases). Germline lookup yields CDR1 MNHEY and CDR2 SVGAGI. CDR3 length: 14 residues. With 6 bases removed from V and 1 base from J, the gap between germline ends came to 12 bases.

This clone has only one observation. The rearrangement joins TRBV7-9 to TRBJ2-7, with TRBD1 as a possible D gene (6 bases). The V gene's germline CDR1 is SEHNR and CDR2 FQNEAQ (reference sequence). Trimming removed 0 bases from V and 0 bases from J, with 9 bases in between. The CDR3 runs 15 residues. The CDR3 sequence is CASSLADRSSYEQYF. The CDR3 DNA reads TGTGCCAGCAGCTTAGCGGACAGAAGCTCCTACGAGCAGTACTTC. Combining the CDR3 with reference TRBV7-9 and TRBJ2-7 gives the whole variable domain DTGVSQNPRHKITKRGQNVTFRCDPISEHNRLYWYRQTLGQGPEFLTYFQNEAQLEKSRLLSDRFSAERPKGSFSTLEIQRTEQGDSAMYLCASSLADRSSYEQYFGPGTRLTVT.

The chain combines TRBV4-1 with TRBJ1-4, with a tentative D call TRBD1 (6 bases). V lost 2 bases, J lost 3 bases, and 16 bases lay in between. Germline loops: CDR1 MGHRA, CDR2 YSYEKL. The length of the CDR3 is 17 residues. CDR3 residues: CASSQRLQTGPNEKLFF. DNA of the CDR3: TGCGCCAGCAGCCAACGGCTTCAGACAGGCCCTAATGAAAAACTGTTTTTT.

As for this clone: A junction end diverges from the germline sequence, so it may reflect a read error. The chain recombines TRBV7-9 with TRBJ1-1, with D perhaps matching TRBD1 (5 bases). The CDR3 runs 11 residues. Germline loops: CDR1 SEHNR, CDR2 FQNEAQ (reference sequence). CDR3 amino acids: CASSPGTGAFF. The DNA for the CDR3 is TGTGCCAGCAGCCCCGGGACTGGAGCTTTCTTT.

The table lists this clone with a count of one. Here the CDR3 DNA reads TGTGCCAGTGGGGGCTACGAGCAGTACTTC. Protein sequence: CASGGYEQYF. The chain uses TRBV27 and TRBJ2-7, with D perhaps given as TRBD1 or TRBD2 (5 bases each). Per germline, CDR1 MNHEY and CDR2 SMNVEV (reference sequence). The CDR3 length is 10 residues. Trimming left V 9 bases short and J 3 bases short, with 6 bases between.

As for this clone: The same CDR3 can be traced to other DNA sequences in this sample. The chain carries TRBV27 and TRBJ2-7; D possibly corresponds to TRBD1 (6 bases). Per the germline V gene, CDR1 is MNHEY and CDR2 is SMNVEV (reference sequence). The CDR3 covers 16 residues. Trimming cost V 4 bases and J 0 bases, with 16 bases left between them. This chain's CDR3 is CASSYSAGESSYEQYF. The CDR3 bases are TGTGCCAGCAGTTATTCAGCAGGGGAGAGCTCCTACGAGCAGTACTTC.

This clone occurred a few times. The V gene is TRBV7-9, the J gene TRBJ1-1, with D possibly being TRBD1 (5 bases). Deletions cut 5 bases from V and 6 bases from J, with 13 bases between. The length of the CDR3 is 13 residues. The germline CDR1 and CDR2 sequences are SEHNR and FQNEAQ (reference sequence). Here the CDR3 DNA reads TGTGCCAGCAGCCGGGACCTGGGAGCTGAAGCTTTCTTT. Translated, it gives CASSRDLGAEAFF.